This TCR beta chain was retrieved from a study of shared clonotypes between healthy human individuals. As regards this clone: Its specificity is not known.

An even split of each subset's genomic DNA across several immunoSEQ plates was performed. Sequenced by immunoSEQ multiplex PCR; TCRdb stores in-frame clones only, minus some. The data hold approximately 1,500,000 clones, with roughly 95% observed a single time. The donor population consisted of healthy HIV-negative adults with no recent acute infections or vaccinations. Study outcomes and limitations: Blood alone was sampled, and tissue repertoires likely differ. As a rule, naive subsets had a larger estimated richness than memory subsets.

Per the germline V gene, CDR1 is SGHRS and CDR2 is YFSETQ. With 4 bases removed from V and 0 bases from J, the gap between germline ends came to 13 bases. The CDR3 runs to 15 residues. This chain connects TRBV5-1 to TRBJ1-1, with D hard to call. The sample was naive CD4+ T cells sorted from blood. The subset here: CD45RA+ positively selected. The source of this sequence is a man younger than 45 in good health. This CDR3 is CASSTPGSLNTEAFF. CDR3 nucleotide sequence: TGCGCCAGCAGCACGCCCGGCAGCTTGAACACTGAAGCTTTCTTT.